A selection of T cell receptor beta chains follows, all from one sample in a study of cytomegalovirus exposure and HLA in healthy donors. Here immunoSEQ multiplex PCR was the method, and the copy in TCRdb shows in-frame clones only, minus some. The table shows just over 80,000 clones, with about 96% occurring only once. The specimen was PBMCs. The receptors here all came from a young woman in good health and CMV-seronegative. Both conserved end residues are part of each CDR3. The order of the fields is J gene, D gene, V gene, CDR3 protein, CDR3 DNA. D genes are given only for firm matches.

>TRBJ2-3|TRBD2|TRBV7-2
CASSLVAGGGDTQYF
TGTGCCAGCAGCTTAGTAGCGGGAGGGGGAGATACGCAGTATTTT
>TRBJ2-3|TRBD1|TRBV2
CASSEALCPGTGVGTDTQYF
TGTGCCAGCAGTGAAGCCCTTTGTCCCGGGACAGGGGTTGGGACAGATACGCAGTATTTT
>TRBJ2-1|TRBD2|TRBV6-4
CASSDLAGVANEQFF
TGTGCCAGCAGTGACCTGGCGGGAGTTGCCAATGAGCAGTTCTTC
>TRBJ1-4|.|TRBV7-9
CASSPLVGRNEKLFF
TGTGCCAGCAGCCCACTGGTCGGGAGAAATGAAAAACTGTTTTTT
>TRBJ2-7|.|TRBV29-1
CSVETGNYEQYF
TGCAGCGTTGAAACAGGGAACTACGAGCAGTACTTC
>TRBJ1-1|TRBD1|TRBV5-4
CASSHGDRYTEAFF
TGTGCCAGCAGCCATGGGGACAGGTACACTGAAGCTTTCTTT
>TRBJ1-5|.|TRBV7-9
CASSLQGSNQPQHF
TGTGCCAGCAGCTTGCAGGGGAGCAATCAGCCCCAGCATTTT
>TRBJ2-3|TRBD2|TRBV13
CASSPLAGGRNTQYF
TGTGCCAGCAGCCCACTAGCGGGAGGGAGGAATACGCAGTATTTT
>TRBJ1-4|TRBD1|TRBV5-1
CASSLATGYGNEKLFF
TGCGCCAGCAGCTTGGCGACAGGGTATGGTAATGAAAAACTGTTTTTT
>TRBJ2-2|.|TRBV7-2
CASSPYRHRAGGELFF
TGTGCCAGCAGCCCGTACCGACACAGGGCGGGCGGGGAGCTGTTTTTT
>TRBJ1-4|TRBD1|TRBV27
CASRRPGQGDEKLFF
TGTGCCAGCAGGCGGCCGGGACAGGGAGATGAAAAACTGTTTTTT